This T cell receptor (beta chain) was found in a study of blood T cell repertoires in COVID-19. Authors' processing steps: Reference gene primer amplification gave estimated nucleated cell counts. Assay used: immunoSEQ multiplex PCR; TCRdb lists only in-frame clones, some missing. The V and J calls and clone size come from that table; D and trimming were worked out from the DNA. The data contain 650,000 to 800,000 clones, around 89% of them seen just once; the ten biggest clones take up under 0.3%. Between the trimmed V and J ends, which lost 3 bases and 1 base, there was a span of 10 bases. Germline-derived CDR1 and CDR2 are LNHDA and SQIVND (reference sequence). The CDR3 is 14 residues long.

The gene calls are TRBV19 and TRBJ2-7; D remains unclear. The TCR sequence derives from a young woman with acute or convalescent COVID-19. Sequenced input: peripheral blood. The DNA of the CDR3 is TGTGCCAGTAGTATCCCCGGTCGGTCCTACGAGCAGTACTTC. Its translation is CASSIPGRSYEQYF.